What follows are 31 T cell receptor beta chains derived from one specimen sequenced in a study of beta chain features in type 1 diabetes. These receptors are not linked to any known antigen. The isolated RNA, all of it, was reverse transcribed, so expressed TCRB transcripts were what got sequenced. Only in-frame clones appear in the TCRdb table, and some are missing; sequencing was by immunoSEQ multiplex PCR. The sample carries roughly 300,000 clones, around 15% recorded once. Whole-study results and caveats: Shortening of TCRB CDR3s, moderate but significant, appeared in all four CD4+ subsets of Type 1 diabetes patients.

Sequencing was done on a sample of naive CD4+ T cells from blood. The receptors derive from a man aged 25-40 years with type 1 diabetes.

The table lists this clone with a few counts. The chain's CDR3 is CASSLDRVTSTDTQYF. CDR3 bases: TGCGCCAGCAGCTTGGACAGGGTAACGAGCACAGATACGCAGTATTTT. The J gene is TRBJ2-3, the V gene TRBV5-1, with a possible D match to TRBD1 (6 bases). The germline V and J ends were trimmed by 0 bases and 0 bases, with 11 bases remaining between them. The CDR3 consists of 16 residues. Germline V gives CDR1 SGHRS, CDR2 YFSETQ.

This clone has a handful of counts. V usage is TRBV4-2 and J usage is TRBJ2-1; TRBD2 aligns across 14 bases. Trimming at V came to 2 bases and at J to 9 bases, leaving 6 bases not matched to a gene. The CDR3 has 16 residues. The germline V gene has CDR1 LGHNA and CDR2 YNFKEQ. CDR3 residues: CASSQLGTSGSGEQFF. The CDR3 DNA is TGTGCCAGCAGCCAATTAGGGACTAGCGGGAGCGGTGAGCAGTTCTTC.

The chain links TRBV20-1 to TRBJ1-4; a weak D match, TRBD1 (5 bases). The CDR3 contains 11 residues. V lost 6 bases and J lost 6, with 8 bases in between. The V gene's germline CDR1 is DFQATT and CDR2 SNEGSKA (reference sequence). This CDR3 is CSARGDEKLFF. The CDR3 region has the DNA TGCAGTGCCCGGGGGGATGAAAAACTGTTTTTT.

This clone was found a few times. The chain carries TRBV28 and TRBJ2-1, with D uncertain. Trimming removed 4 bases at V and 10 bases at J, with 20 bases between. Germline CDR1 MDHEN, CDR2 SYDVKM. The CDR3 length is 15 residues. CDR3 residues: CASSSPTGALWEQFF. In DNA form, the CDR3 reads TGTGCCAGCAGTTCCCCGACCGGAGCTCTTTGGGAGCAGTTCTTC. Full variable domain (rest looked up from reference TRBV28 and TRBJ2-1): DVKVTQSSRYLVKRTGEKVFLECVQDMDHENMFWYRQDPGLGLRLIYFSYDVKMKEKGDIPEGYSVSREKKERFSLILESASTNQTSMYLCASSSPTGALWEQFFGPGTRLTVL.

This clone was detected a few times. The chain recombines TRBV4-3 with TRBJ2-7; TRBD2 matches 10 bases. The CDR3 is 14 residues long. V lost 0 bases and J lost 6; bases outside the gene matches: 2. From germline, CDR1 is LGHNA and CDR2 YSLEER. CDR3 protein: CASSQEGLATEQYF. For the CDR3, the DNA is TGCGCCAGCAGCCAAGAGGGACTAGCGACCGAGCAGTACTTC.

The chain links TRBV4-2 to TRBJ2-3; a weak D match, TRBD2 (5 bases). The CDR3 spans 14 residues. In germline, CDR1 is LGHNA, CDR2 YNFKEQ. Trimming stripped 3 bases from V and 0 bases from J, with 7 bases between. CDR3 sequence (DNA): TGTGCCAGCAGCCAGCGGGCTAGCACAGATACGCAGTATTTT. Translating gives CASSQRASTDTQYF.

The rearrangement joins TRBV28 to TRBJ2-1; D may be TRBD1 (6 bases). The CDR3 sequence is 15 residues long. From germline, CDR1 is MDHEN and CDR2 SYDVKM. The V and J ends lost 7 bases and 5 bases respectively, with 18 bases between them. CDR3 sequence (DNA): TGTGCCAGCATTGAGTCAGGGGCTAATAACAATGAGCAGTTCTTC. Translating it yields CASIESGANNNEQFF.

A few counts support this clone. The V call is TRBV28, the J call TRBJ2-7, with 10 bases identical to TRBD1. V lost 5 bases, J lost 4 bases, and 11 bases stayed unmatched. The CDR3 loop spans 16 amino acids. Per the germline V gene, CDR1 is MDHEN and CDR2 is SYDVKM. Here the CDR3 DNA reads TGTGCCAGCAGTCCACCCGGGACAGGGGCGTTATACGAGCAGTACTTC. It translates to CASSPPGTGALYEQYF.

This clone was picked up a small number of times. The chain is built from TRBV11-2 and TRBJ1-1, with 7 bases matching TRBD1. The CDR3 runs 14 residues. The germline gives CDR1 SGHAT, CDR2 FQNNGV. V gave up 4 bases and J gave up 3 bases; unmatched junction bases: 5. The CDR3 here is CASSYRGFDTEAFF. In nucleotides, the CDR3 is TGTGCCAGCAGCTACAGGGGCTTTGACACTGAAGCTTTCTTT.

The CDR3 loop is CASSQDRGSDTNYGYTF. The CDR3 bases are TGTGCCAGCAGCCAAGACAGGGGGTCAGATACCAACTATGGCTACACCTTC. V and J are TRBV4-2 and TRBJ1-2; 7 bases fit TRBD1. This CDR3 is 17 amino acids long. Trimming at V came to 0 bases and at J to 2 bases, leaving 9 bases not matched to a gene. CDR1 LGHNA and CDR2 YNFKEQ come from the germline V gene.

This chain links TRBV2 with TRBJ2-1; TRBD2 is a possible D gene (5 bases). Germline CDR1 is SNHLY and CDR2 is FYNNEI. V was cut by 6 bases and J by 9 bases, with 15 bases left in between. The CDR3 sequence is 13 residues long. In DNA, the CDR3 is TGTGCCAGCAGCCAGGTGGGAGCTGCTGAGCAGTTCTTC. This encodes CASSQVGAAEQFF. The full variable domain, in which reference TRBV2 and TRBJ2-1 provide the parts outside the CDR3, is EPEVTQTPSHQVTQMGQEVILRCVPISNHLYFYWYRQILGQKVEFLVSFYNNEISEKSEIFDDQFSVERPDGSNFTLKIRSTKLEDSAMYFCASSQVGAAEQFFGPGTRLTVL.

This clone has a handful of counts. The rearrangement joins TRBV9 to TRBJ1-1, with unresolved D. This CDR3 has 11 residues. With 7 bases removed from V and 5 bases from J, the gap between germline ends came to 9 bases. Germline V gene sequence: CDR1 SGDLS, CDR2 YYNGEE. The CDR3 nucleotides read TGTGCCAGCTTGGCGGTAACTGAAGCTTTCTTT. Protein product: CASLAVTEAFF.

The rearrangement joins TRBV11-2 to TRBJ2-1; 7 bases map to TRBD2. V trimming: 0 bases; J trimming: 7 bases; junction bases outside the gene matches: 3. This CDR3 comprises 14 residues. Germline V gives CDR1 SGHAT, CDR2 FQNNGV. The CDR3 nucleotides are TGTGCCAGCAGCTTAGATCGGACTAGTAATGAGCAGTTCTTC. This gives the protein CASSLDRTSNEQFF.

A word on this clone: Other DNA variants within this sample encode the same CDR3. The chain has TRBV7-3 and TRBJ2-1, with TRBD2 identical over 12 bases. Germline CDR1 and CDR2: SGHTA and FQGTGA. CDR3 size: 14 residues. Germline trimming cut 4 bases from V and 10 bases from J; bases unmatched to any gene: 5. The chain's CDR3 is CASSSTSGSVEQFF. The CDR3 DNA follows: TGTGCCAGCAGCTCGACTAGCGGGAGTGTCGAGCAGTTCTTC.

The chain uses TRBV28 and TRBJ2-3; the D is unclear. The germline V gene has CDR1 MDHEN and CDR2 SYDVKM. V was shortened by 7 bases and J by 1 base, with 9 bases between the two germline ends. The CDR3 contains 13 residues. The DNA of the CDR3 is TGTGCCAGCAACGACGCGGGCACAGATACGCAGTATTTT. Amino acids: CASNDAGTDTQYF.

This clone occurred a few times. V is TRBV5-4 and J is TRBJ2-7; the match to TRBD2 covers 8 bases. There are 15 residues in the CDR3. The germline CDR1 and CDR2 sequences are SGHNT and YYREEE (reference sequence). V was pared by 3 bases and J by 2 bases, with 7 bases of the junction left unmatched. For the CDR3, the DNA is TGTGCCAGCAGCTGGGCGCGGGAGGCCGCCTACGAGCAGTACTTC. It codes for CASSWAREAAYEQYF.

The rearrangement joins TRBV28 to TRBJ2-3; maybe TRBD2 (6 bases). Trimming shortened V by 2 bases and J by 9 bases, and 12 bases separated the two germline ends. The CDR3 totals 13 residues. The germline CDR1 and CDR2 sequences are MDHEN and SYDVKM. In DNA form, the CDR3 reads TGTGCCAGCAGTTTAAGGCGGGCGGGAACGCAGTATTTT. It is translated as CASSLRRAGTQYF.

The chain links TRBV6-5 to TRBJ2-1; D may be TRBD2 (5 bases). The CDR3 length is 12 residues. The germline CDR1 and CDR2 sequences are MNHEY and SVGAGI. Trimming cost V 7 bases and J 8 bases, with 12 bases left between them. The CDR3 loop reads CASKGVFYEQFF. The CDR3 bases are TGTGCCAGCAAGGGAGTGTTTTATGAGCAGTTCTTC.

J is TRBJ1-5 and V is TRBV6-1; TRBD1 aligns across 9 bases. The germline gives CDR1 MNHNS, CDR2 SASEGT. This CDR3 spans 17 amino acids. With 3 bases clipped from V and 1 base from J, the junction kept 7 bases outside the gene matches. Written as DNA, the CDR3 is TGTGCCAGCAGTGATGTACAGGGGGCGCGGAGCAATCAGCCCCAGCATTTT. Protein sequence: CASSDVQGARSNQPQHF.

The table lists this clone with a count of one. The CDR3 sequence: CASGGRQETQYF. The CDR3 region has the DNA TGTGCCTCTGGAGGGCGACAAGAGACCCAGTACTTC. The chain has TRBV30 and TRBJ2-5, with TRBD2 as a possible D gene (6 bases). V lost 7 bases, J lost 2 bases, and 11 bases lay in between. The CDR3 sequence is 12 residues long. In germline, CDR1 is GTSNPN, CDR2 SVGIG (reference sequence).

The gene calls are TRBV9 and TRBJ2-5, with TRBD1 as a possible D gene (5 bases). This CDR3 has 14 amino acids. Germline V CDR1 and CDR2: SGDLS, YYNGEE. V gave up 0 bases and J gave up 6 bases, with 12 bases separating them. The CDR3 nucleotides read TGTGCCAGCAGCGTAGATCAGGGTAGTCAGACCCAGTACTTC. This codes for CASSVDQGSQTQYF.

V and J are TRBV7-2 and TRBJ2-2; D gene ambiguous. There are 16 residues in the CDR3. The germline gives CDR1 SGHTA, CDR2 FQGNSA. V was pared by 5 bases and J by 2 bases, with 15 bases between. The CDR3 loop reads CASSANRRINTGELFF. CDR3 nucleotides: TGTGCCAGCAGCGCCAACAGACGAATTAACACCGGGGAGCTGTTTTTT. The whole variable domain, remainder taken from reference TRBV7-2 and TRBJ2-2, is GAGVSQSPSNKVTEKGKDVELRCDPISGHTALYWYRQSLGQGLEFLIYFQGNSAPDKSGLPSDRFSAERTGGSVSTLTIQRTQQEDSAVYLCASSANRRINTGELFFGEGSRLTVL.

CDR3 loop: CASTDRENTEAFF. The CDR3 nucleotides read TGTGCCAGCACGGACAGAGAGAACACTGAAGCTTTCTTT. V gene TRBV2 combines with J gene TRBJ1-1, with a tentative D call TRBD1 (6 bases). CDR3 length: 13 amino acids. Germline V CDR1 and CDR2: SNHLY, FYNNEI. The germline V and J ends were trimmed by 7 bases and 1 base, with 10 bases remaining between them.

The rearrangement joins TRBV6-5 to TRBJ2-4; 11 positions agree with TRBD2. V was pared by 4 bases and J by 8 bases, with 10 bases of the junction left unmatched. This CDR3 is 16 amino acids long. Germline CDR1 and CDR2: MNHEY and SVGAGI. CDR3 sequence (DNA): TGTGCCAGCAGTTTGGCTTTAGCGGGAGGGAGACACATTCAGTACTTC. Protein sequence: CASSLALAGGRHIQYF.

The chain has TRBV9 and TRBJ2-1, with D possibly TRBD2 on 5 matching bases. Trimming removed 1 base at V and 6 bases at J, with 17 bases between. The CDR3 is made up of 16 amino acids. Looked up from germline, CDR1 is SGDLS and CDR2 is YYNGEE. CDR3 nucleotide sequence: TGTGCCAGCAGCGTACGAGGGAGTGACACAAGCAATGAGCAGTTCTTC. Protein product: CASSVRGSDTSNEQFF.

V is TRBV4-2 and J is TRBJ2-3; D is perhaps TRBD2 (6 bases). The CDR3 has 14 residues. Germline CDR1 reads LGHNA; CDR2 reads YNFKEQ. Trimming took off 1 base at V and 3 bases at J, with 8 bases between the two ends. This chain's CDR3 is CASSQGAGTDTQYF. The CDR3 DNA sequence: TGTGCCAGCAGCCAAGGGGCGGGGACAGATACGCAGTATTTT.

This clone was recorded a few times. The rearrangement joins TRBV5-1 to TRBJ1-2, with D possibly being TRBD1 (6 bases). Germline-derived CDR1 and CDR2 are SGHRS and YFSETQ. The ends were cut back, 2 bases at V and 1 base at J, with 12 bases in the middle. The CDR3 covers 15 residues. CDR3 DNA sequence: TGCGCCAGCAGCTTCTCGCCAGGGGATAACTATGGCTACACCTTC. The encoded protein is CASSFSPGDNYGYTF.

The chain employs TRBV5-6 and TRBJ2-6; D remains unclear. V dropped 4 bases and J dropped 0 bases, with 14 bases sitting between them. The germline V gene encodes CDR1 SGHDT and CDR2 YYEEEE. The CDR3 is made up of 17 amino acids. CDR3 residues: CASSTLTDNSGANVLTF. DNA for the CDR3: TGTGCCAGCAGCACGCTAACAGACAACTCTGGGGCCAACGTCCTGACTTTC.

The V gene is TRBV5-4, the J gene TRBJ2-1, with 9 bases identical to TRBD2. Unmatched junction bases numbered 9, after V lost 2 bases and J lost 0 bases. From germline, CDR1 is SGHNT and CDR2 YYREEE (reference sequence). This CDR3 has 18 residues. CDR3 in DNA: TGTGCCAGCAGCTTAGGGAGGCTAGCGGGACACTCCTACAATGAGCAGTTCTTC. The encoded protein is CASSLGRLAGHSYNEQFF.

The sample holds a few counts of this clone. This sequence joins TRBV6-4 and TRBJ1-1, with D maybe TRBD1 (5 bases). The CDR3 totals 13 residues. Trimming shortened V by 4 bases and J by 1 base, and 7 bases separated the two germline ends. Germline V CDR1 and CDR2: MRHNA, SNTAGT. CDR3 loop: CASSAQENTEAFF. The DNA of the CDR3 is TGTGCCAGCAGTGCACAGGAGAACACTGAAGCTTTCTTT.

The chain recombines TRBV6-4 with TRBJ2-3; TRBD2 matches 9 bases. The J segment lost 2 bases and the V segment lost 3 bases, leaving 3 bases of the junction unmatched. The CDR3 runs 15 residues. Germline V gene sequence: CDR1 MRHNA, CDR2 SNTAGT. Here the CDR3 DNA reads TGTGCCAGCAGTGAGCGGGAGGGCCTCACAGATACGCAGTATTTT. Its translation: CASSEREGLTDTQYF.